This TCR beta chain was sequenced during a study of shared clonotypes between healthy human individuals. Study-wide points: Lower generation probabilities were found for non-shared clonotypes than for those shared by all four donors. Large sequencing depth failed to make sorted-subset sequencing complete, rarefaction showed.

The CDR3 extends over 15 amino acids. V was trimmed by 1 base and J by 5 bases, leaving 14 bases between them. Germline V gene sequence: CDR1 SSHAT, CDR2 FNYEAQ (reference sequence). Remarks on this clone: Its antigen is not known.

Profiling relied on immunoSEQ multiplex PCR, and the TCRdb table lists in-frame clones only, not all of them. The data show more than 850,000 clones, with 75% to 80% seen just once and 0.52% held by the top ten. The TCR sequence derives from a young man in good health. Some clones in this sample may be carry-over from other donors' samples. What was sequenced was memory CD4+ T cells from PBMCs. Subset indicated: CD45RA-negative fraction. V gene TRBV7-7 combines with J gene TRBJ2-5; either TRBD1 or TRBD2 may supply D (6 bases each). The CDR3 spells CASSLVGGRGETQYF. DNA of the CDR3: TGTGCCAGCAGCTTAGTTGGGGGGCGTGGGGAGACCCAGTACTTC. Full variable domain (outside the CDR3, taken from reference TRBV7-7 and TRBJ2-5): GAGVSQSPRYKVTKRGQDVTLRCDPISSHATLYWYQQALGQGPEFLTYFNYEAQPDKSGLPSDRFSAERPEGSISTLTIQRTEQRDSAMYRCASSLVGGRGETQYFGPGTRLLVL.